The source of this T cell receptor (beta chain) is a study of shared clonotypes between healthy human individuals. The study, taken as a whole, reports: Larger estimated richness was generally seen in naive subsets than in memory subsets. Four donors held about 5% of naive CD4 clonotypes in common.

This clone was detected only once. Its antigen remains unidentified. Produced via immunoSEQ multiplex PCR; TCRdb's table is partial and in-frame only. The sample shows 2 million to 2.5 million clones, approximately 93% of them seen only once. The sample taken for sequencing was naive CD4+ T cells from PBMCs. Subset meaning: CD45RA+ positively selected. This clonotype was sampled from a man younger than 35 in good health. Some clones in this sample may be carry-over from other donors' samples.

The CDR3 region has the DNA TGTGCCACCACAATATCGACAGGGGGTCAGACTGAAGCTTTCTTT. Its protein product is CATTISTGGQTEAFF. The chain is built from TRBV2 and TRBJ1-1; 9 bases are shared with TRBD1. With 10 bases clipped from V and 5 bases from J, the junction kept 14 bases outside the gene matches. Germline V lookup: CDR1 SNHLY, CDR2 FYNNEI. The CDR3 runs to 15 residues. The full variable domain, in which reference TRBV2 and TRBJ1-1 provide the parts outside the CDR3, is EPEVTQTPSHQVTQMGQEVILRCVPISNHLYFYWYRQILGQKVEFLVSFYNNEISEKSEIFDDQFSVERPDGSNFTLKIRSTKLEDSAMYFCATTISTGGQTEAFFGQGTRLTVV.